Listed below are T cell receptor beta chains from one sample, sequenced in a study of a mutant IDH1 vaccine in newly diagnosed glioma. For these TCRs, the target antigens are not known. Only in-frame clones appear in the TCRdb table, and some are missing; sequencing was by immunoSEQ multiplex PCR. Of roughly 30,000 clones listed, approximately 80% are singletons. The sequencing here drew on PBMCs, taken from a glioma patient whose treatment included an IDH1 peptide vaccine. These receptors originate from a man aged 25-45 years with glioma. CDR3s include the opening cysteine and the closing phenylalanine or tryptophan. Each record gives: D gene, J gene, clone size, V gene, CDR3 DNA, CDR3 protein. D genes are given only for firm matches. Rows give clone size only sometimes, using once, few, many, or a class for an expanded clone.

d_call: -
j_call: TRBJ2-7
clone_size: -
v_call: TRBV5-1
cdr3_nt: TGCGCCAGCAGCTGGACTAACAGGGTGAGAGAGCAGTACTTC
cdr3_aa: CASSWTNRVREQYF

d_call: -
j_call: TRBJ1-1
clone_size: -
v_call: TRBV27
cdr3_nt: TGTGCCAGCAGTTTATTCGGCGGGAACACTGAAGCTTTCTTT
cdr3_aa: CASSLFGGNTEAFF

d_call: -
j_call: TRBJ1-1
clone_size: -
v_call: TRBV2
cdr3_nt: TGTGCCAGCAGTGGAGAACACACTGAAGCTTTCTTT
cdr3_aa: CASSGEHTEAFF

d_call: -
j_call: TRBJ1-1
clone_size: -
v_call: TRBV7-9
cdr3_nt: TGTGCCAGCAGCTCGATGAACACTGAAGCTTTCTTT
cdr3_aa: CASSSMNTEAFF

d_call: -
j_call: TRBJ1-5
clone_size: few
v_call: TRBV6-1
cdr3_nt: TGTGCCATCAGTGTGGGAGATACAGGATCTGCGGGCAATCAGCCCCAGCATTTT
cdr3_aa: CAISVGDTGSAGNQPQHF

d_call: TRBD1
j_call: TRBJ2-1
clone_size: -
v_call: TRBV9
cdr3_nt: TGTGCCAGCAGCGTAGAGGGGGCCTTTGTTACTGAGCAGTTCTTC
cdr3_aa: CASSVEGAFVTEQFF

d_call: -
j_call: TRBJ1-2
clone_size: -
v_call: TRBV18
cdr3_nt: TGTGCCAGCTCACCGGGGGGTAACTATGGCTACACCTTC
cdr3_aa: CASSPGGNYGYTF

d_call: TRBD1
j_call: TRBJ1-2
clone_size: -
v_call: TRBV19
cdr3_nt: TGTGCCAGTAGCGCTTCCGGGACAGGGTTTGGACGGTACGGCTACACCTTC
cdr3_aa: CASSASGTGFGRYGYTF

d_call: TRBD1
j_call: TRBJ2-3
clone_size: -
v_call: TRBV6-5
cdr3_nt: TGTGCCAGCAGCAAGACAGGGGCCCGCACAGATACGCAGTATTTT
cdr3_aa: CASSKTGARTDTQYF

d_call: -
j_call: TRBJ2-7
clone_size: once
v_call: TRBV5-5
cdr3_nt: TGTGCCAGCAGCTTGTCCGTGACACGCTCCTACGAGCAGTACTTC
cdr3_aa: CASSLSVTRSYEQYF

d_call: TRBD2
j_call: TRBJ2-7
clone_size: -
v_call: TRBV11-1
cdr3_nt: TGTGCCAGCAGCTTTATAGCGGGAAGGTTCTACGAGCAGTACTTC
cdr3_aa: CASSFIAGRFYEQYF

d_call: TRBD2
j_call: TRBJ2-2
clone_size: many
v_call: TRBV2
cdr3_nt: TGTGCCAGCAGCCCGACTAGCGGGTCGAACACCGGGGAGCTGTTTTTT
cdr3_aa: CASSPTSGSNTGELFF

d_call: -
j_call: TRBJ2-1
clone_size: -
v_call: TRBV2
cdr3_nt: TGTGCCAGCAGTGTTAGCGGAGGAGCCTACAATGAGCAGTTCTTC
cdr3_aa: CASSVSGGAYNEQFF

d_call: -
j_call: TRBJ2-7
clone_size: -
v_call: TRBV10-3
cdr3_nt: TGTGCCATCACGCCGTCAACGTCCTACGAGCAGTACTTC
cdr3_aa: CAITPSTSYEQYF

d_call: -
j_call: TRBJ1-2
clone_size: -
v_call: TRBV5-4
cdr3_nt: TGTGCCAGCAGCTTACGGGCAGTTAGCTATGGCTACACCTTC
cdr3_aa: CASSLRAVSYGYTF

d_call: -
j_call: TRBJ2-7
clone_size: once
v_call: TRBV18
cdr3_nt: TGTGCCAGCTTAGCAGGGGATACCTCCTACGAGCAGTACTTC
cdr3_aa: CASLAGDTSYEQYF

d_call: -
j_call: TRBJ2-2
clone_size: few
v_call: TRBV7-8
cdr3_nt: TGTGCCAGCACGCGGGGCCCCGGGGAGCTGTTTTTT
cdr3_aa: CASTRGPGELFF

d_call: -
j_call: TRBJ1-2
clone_size: -
v_call: TRBV14
cdr3_nt: TGTGCCAGCAGCCAAGGGGGCAACTATGGCTACACCTTC
cdr3_aa: CASSQGGNYGYTF

d_call: TRBD1
j_call: TRBJ2-2
clone_size: few
v_call: TRBV5-4
cdr3_nt: TGTGCCAGCAGCTCACAGGGGTACGGGGAGCTGTTTTTT
cdr3_aa: CASSSQGYGELFF

d_call: -
j_call: TRBJ2-1
clone_size: -
v_call: TRBV6-1
cdr3_nt: TGTGCCAGCAGCCCTTCCCATGGGGTTTGGAATGAGCAGTTCTTC
cdr3_aa: CASSPSHGVWNEQFF

d_call: TRBD1
j_call: TRBJ2-4
clone_size: -
v_call: TRBV7-9
cdr3_nt: TGTGCCAGCAGCGGGGGGGACAGGGGTAACATTCAGTACTTC
cdr3_aa: CASSGGDRGNIQYF

d_call: TRBD1
j_call: TRBJ1-1
clone_size: few
v_call: TRBV2
cdr3_nt: TGTGCCAGCACCGGACAGGTGCCGAACACTGAAGCTTTCTTT
cdr3_aa: CASTGQVPNTEAFF

d_call: -
j_call: TRBJ2-7
clone_size: -
v_call: TRBV6-1
cdr3_nt: TGTGCCAGCAGTGAAGCGCCAGGGGTGGCCTACGAGCAGTACTTC
cdr3_aa: CASSEAPGVAYEQYF

d_call: -
j_call: TRBJ2-7
clone_size: -
v_call: TRBV5-1
cdr3_nt: TGCGCCAGCAGCTTGGCTGGGGGGCCTACCGCCTACGAGCAGTACTTC
cdr3_aa: CASSLAGGPTAYEQYF

d_call: TRBD1
j_call: TRBJ2-7
clone_size: -
v_call: TRBV4-1
cdr3_nt: TGCGCCAGCAGCCCATCAAGGACAGGGGCCTCCTACGAGCAGTACTTC
cdr3_aa: CASSPSRTGASYEQYF

d_call: -
j_call: TRBJ1-2
clone_size: once
v_call: TRBV7-8
cdr3_nt: TGTGCCAGCAGCTTAGTTTCCCGGACAGTTTATGGCTACACCTTC
cdr3_aa: CASSLVSRTVYGYTF

d_call: TRBD1
j_call: TRBJ2-5
clone_size: -
v_call: TRBV18
cdr3_nt: TGTGCCAGCTCACCGGGACAGGGGCTTGGGGAGACCCAGTACTTC
cdr3_aa: CASSPGQGLGETQYF

d_call: TRBD2
j_call: TRBJ2-3
clone_size: -
v_call: TRBV18
cdr3_nt: TGTGCCAGCTCACCACCATTAGCGGGTGCGGGTGAGGATACGCAGTATTTT
cdr3_aa: CASSPPLAGAGEDTQYF